This T cell receptor beta chain originates from a study of cytomegalovirus exposure and HLA in healthy donors. The data were produced by immunoSEQ multiplex PCR, yet TCRdb's version contains in-frame clones alone and is incomplete. In the table there are 250,000 to 300,000 clones, about 86% of which are singletons. Comments on this clone: The antigen is undetermined.

General study points: The classifier reportedly diagnosed cytomegalovirus status with high sensitivity and specificity. Confirmation in vitro established that three CMV-associated chains were specific for CMV antigens.

The donors were part of the validation cohort, which consisted of under 150 subjects and was separate from the first cohort of under 750 subjects. The clonotype comes from a woman aged 18-29 years in good health and CMV-seronegative. Sequencing input: PBMCs.

The CDR3 nucleotides read TGTGCCAGTAGTCCGAATTCAGGGAACTATGGCTACACCTTC. This codes for CASSPNSGNYGYTF. The V and J genes are TRBV19 and TRBJ1-2; D possibly corresponds to TRBD1 (5 bases). This CDR3 region has 14 residues. Germline V gives CDR1 LNHDA, CDR2 SQIVND (reference sequence). V was pared by 5 bases and J by 2 bases, with 12 bases between. Full variable domain (missing parts from reference TRBV19 and TRBJ1-2): DGGITQSPKYLFRKEGQNVTLSCEQNLNHDAMYWYRQDPGQGLRLIYYSQIVNDFQKGDIAEGYSVSREKKESFPLTVTSAQKNPTAFYLCASSPNSGNYGYTFGSGTRLTVV.